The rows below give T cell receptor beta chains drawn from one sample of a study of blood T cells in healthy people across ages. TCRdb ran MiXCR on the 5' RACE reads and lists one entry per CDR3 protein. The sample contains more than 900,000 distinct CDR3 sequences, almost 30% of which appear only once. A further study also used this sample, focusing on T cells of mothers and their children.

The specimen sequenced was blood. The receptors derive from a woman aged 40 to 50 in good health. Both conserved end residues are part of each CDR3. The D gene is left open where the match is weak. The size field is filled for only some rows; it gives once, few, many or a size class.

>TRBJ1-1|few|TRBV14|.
TGTGCCAGCAGCTTCAACAGGGCCCTTGAAGCTTTCTTT
CASSFNRALEAFF
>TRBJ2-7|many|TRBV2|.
TGTGCCAGCAGTGGAGGAGGGGGGGTCTCCTACGAGCAGTACTTC
CASSGGGGVSYEQYF
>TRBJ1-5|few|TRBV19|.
TGTGCCAGTAGTGTGAGGACGGCGGGGGGTCAGCCCCAGCATTTT
CASSVRTAGGQPQHF
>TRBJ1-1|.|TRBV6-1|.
TGTACCAGCAGTCAACAGGCAGTGGGGACAAGGGAAGCTTTCTTT
CTSSQQAVGTREAFF
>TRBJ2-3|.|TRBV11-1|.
TGTGCCAGCAGGTTGCGGCTAGGAGGTGCAGATACGCAGTATTTT
CASRLRLGGADTQYF
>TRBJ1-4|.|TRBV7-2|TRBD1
TGTGCCAGCAGACTACAGGGGAATGAAAAACTGTTTTTT
CASRLQGNEKLFF
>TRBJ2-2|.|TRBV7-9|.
TGTGCCAGCAGCTTAGCCCCCTATGTCAGGGCGAACACCGGGGAGCTGTTTTTT
CASSLAPYVRANTGELFF
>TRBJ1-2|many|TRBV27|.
TGTGCCAGCAGTTTGTCAACAGGGAACTATGGCTACACCTTC
CASSLSTGNYGYTF
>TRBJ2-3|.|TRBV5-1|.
TGCGCCAGCAGCCAGCAGGCCATCAGCACAGATACGCAGTATTTT
CASSQQAISTDTQYF
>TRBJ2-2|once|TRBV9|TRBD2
TGTGCCAGCAGTCCTAGCGGGGGGGCTAGCACCGGGGAGCTGTTTTTT
CASSPSGGASTGELFF
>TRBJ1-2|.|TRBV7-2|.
TGTGCCAGCAGCTCCCGGGACCGGTCTACCTATGGCTACACCTTC
CASSSRDRSTYGYTF